A selection of T cell receptor beta chains follows, all from one sample in a study of cytomegalovirus exposure and HLA in healthy donors. Clones were sequenced by immunoSEQ multiplex PCR, and TCRdb holds only the in-frame ones, with some missing. Of fewer than 150,000 clones in the sample, more than 70% are singletons; the top ten hold 2% to 2.5%. Input material: PBMCs. The receptors come from a man aged 25-45 years in good health and CMV-seronegative. CDR3s include the opening cysteine and the closing phenylalanine or tryptophan. Fields, in order: clone size, J gene, D gene, V gene, CDR3 protein, CDR3 DNA. D genes are given only for firm matches. The size of a clone is reported for some rows only, either as once, few or many, or as a class for expanded clones.

. TRBJ2-7 TRBD2 TRBV2 CASNPSGSSYEQYF TGTGCCAGCAACCCCAGCGGGAGCTCCTACGAGCAGTACTTC
. TRBJ1-2 . TRBV6-1 CASSESDRYGYTF TGTGCCAGCAGTGAATCTGACAGATATGGCTACACCTTC
. TRBJ1-2 TRBD1 TRBV11-2 CASSTPGTGPHGYTF TGTGCCAGCAGCACTCCCGGGACAGGGCCCCATGGCTACACCTTC
. TRBJ2-1 . TRBV19 CASSISTAYNEQFF TGTGCCAGTAGTATATCGACAGCTTACAATGAGCAGTTCTTC
once TRBJ2-2 . TRBV11-2 CATTEINTGELFF TGTGCCACGACAGAGATCAACACCGGGGAGCTGTTTTTT
. TRBJ1-5 TRBD1 TRBV6-5 CASSYSRGPNQPQHF TGTGCCAGCAGTTACTCGAGGGGGCCCAATCAGCCCCAGCATTTT
few TRBJ2-1 TRBD2 TRBV30 CAARLLAGVMNEQFF TGTGCCGCCAGGCTGCTAGCGGGAGTTATGAATGAGCAGTTCTTC
. TRBJ1-5 . TRBV6-1 CASSRSGGSDQPQHF TGTGCCAGCAGCCGAAGCGGGGGGTCGGATCAGCCCCAGCATTTT
. TRBJ2-7 TRBD1 TRBV7-9 CASSVTGGPYEQYF TGTGCCAGCAGCGTAACAGGGGGCCCCTACGAGCAGTACTTC
. TRBJ2-1 . TRBV6-5 CASSWTAKANNEQFF TGTGCCAGCAGTTGGACAGCTAAAGCGAACAATGAGCAGTTCTTC
. TRBJ2-7 . TRBV2 CASGAYSYEQYF TGTGCCAGCGGGGCCTACTCCTACGAGCAGTACTTC
few TRBJ2-1 TRBD2 TRBV15 CATSRVGRADEQFF TGTGCCACCAGCAGAGTCGGGAGGGCCGATGAGCAGTTCTTC
. TRBJ2-7 TRBD1 TRBV2 CASTSAGTGGSEQYF TGTGCCAGCACTTCGGCCGGGACAGGGGGATCCGAGCAGTACTTC
few TRBJ1-2 . TRBV4-2 CASSHIPVKGANYGYTF TGTGCCAGCAGCCACATCCCGGTGAAGGGGGCTAACTATGGCTACACCTTC
. TRBJ2-7 . TRBV4-1 CASSILEAPSYEQYF TGCGCCAGCAGCATACTAGAGGCCCCCTCCTACGAGCAGTACTTC
. TRBJ2-5 TRBD2 TRBV29-1 CSVEGPLAGGLVFEETQYF TGCAGCGTTGAAGGGCCCTTAGCGGGAGGGCTAGTCTTCGAAGAGACCCAGTACTTC
. TRBJ2-7 TRBD2 TRBV18 CASSPSLAETSYEQYF TGTGCCAGCTCACCATCTCTAGCGGAGACCTCCTACGAGCAGTACTTC
. TRBJ2-7 TRBD1 TRBV6-5 CASSQQGSEQYF TGTGCCAGCAGTCAACAGGGGTCCGAGCAGTACTTC
. TRBJ2-1 . TRBV25-1 CARTRGEQFF TGTGCCAGGACTCGGGGGGAGCAGTTCTTC
. TRBJ1-5 TRBD1 TRBV2 CARGSTGVEQPQHF TGTGCCAGGGGGTCGACAGGGGTGGAGCAGCCCCAGCATTTT
. TRBJ2-2 . TRBV2 CASMHGITGELFF TGTGCCAGCATGCACGGGATCACCGGGGAGCTGTTTTTT
. TRBJ1-3 . TRBV6-5 CASGRDIGNTIYF TGTGCCAGCGGCCGGGACATCGGAAACACCATATATTTT
. TRBJ2-3 TRBD2 TRBV5-1 CASSLMPIVAGGTDTQYF TGCGCCAGCAGCCTTATGCCCATAGTAGCGGGAGGAACAGATACGCAGTATTTT
. TRBJ2-2 TRBD2 TRBV25-1 CASSDISGRTNTGELFF TGTGCCAGCAGTGATATCTCCGGGAGGACGAACACCGGGGAGCTGTTTTTT
. TRBJ1-4 . TRBV2 CASSGQIVNEKLFF TGTGCCAGCAGTGGACAGATTGTAAATGAAAAACTGTTTTTT
. TRBJ2-7 . TRBV5-4 CASSLEGDSFYEQYF TGTGCCAGCAGCCTCGAAGGAGACTCGTTCTACGAGCAGTACTTC
few TRBJ1-4 . TRBV25-1 CASTDSPATNEKLFF TGTGCCAGCACAGACAGCCCCGCAACTAATGAAAAACTGTTTTTT
. TRBJ1-5 TRBD1 TRBV27 CASSKDWDSLDQPQHF TGTGCCAGCAGTAAGGACTGGGACAGCCTCGATCAGCCCCAGCATTTT
few TRBJ2-7 TRBD1 TRBV28 CASSWDRKREQYF TGTGCCAGCAGTTGGGACAGAAAACGCGAGCAGTACTTC
. TRBJ2-5 TRBD2 TRBV5-1 CASTPGGSEETQYF TGCGCCAGCACTCCGGGGGGGTCCGAAGAGACCCAGTACTTC
. TRBJ2-5 . TRBV25-1 CASSESPAQETQYF TGTGCCAGCAGTGAATCCCCCGCGCAAGAGACCCAGTACTTC
. TRBJ2-7 . TRBV9 CASSVTGTPWDEQYF TGTGCCAGCAGCGTGACAGGGACTCCTTGGGACGAGCAGTACTTC
. TRBJ2-7 TRBD2 TRBV19 CASSILAGVGGEQYF TGTGCCAGTAGCATCCTAGCGGGAGTAGGCGGCGAGCAGTACTTC
. TRBJ2-7 TRBD2 TRBV13 CASSSPSGSGLYEQYF TGTGCCAGCAGCTCCCCTAGCGGGAGTGGTCTCTACGAGCAGTACTTC
. TRBJ1-5 . TRBV18 CASSPPPGFNQPQHF TGTGCCAGCTCACCACCGCCAGGGTTTAATCAGCCCCAGCATTTT
. TRBJ2-7 TRBD2 TRBV5-6 CASSLIGTGGSYEQYF TGTGCCAGCAGCTTGATCGGGACCGGGGGGTCCTACGAGCAGTACTTC
once TRBJ1-2 TRBD1 TRBV12-5 CASGLVTPGTGGDLTMGYTF TGTGCTAGTGGTTTGGTGACGCCCGGGACAGGGGGCGACCTAACTATGGGCTACACCTTC